The subject of this entry is one T cell receptor beta chain. Its antigen is as yet unknown. Germline lookup yields CDR1 MGHRA and CDR2 YSYEKL. The CDR3 sequence is 17 residues long. With 0 bases removed from V and 9 bases from J, the gap between germline ends came to 23 bases. This sample is drawn from a study of post-analysis software for immune sequencing data. The wider study: Recorded disease courses covered relapsing-remitting, secondary progressive and progressive-relapsing multiple sclerosis. Some patients had no subtype annotation.

Study results and caveats: Four to six TRBV segments were significantly more frequent in patients than in controls. TRBV5-6, TRBV5-1 and TRBV20-1 were among these segments. Controls had significantly higher normalized Chao1 diversity than multiple sclerosis patients.

Unique-molecular-identifier-tagged TCR beta cDNA libraries were used. A single record per CDR3 protein comes from TCRdb applying MiXCR to the PCR reads. Of about 820,000 distinct CDR3 sequences in the sample, approximately 53% were seen once. This chain links TRBV4-1 with TRBJ2-5; D may correspond to TRBD1 or TRBD2 (6 bases each). The sample was blood. The TCR was taken from a girl between 10 and 17 years old with multiple sclerosis. The CDR3 here is CASSQDPGPGGGQPQYF. For the CDR3, the DNA is TGCGCCAGCAGCCAAGATCCCGGTCCCGGGGGCGGCCAGCCCCAGTACTTC.